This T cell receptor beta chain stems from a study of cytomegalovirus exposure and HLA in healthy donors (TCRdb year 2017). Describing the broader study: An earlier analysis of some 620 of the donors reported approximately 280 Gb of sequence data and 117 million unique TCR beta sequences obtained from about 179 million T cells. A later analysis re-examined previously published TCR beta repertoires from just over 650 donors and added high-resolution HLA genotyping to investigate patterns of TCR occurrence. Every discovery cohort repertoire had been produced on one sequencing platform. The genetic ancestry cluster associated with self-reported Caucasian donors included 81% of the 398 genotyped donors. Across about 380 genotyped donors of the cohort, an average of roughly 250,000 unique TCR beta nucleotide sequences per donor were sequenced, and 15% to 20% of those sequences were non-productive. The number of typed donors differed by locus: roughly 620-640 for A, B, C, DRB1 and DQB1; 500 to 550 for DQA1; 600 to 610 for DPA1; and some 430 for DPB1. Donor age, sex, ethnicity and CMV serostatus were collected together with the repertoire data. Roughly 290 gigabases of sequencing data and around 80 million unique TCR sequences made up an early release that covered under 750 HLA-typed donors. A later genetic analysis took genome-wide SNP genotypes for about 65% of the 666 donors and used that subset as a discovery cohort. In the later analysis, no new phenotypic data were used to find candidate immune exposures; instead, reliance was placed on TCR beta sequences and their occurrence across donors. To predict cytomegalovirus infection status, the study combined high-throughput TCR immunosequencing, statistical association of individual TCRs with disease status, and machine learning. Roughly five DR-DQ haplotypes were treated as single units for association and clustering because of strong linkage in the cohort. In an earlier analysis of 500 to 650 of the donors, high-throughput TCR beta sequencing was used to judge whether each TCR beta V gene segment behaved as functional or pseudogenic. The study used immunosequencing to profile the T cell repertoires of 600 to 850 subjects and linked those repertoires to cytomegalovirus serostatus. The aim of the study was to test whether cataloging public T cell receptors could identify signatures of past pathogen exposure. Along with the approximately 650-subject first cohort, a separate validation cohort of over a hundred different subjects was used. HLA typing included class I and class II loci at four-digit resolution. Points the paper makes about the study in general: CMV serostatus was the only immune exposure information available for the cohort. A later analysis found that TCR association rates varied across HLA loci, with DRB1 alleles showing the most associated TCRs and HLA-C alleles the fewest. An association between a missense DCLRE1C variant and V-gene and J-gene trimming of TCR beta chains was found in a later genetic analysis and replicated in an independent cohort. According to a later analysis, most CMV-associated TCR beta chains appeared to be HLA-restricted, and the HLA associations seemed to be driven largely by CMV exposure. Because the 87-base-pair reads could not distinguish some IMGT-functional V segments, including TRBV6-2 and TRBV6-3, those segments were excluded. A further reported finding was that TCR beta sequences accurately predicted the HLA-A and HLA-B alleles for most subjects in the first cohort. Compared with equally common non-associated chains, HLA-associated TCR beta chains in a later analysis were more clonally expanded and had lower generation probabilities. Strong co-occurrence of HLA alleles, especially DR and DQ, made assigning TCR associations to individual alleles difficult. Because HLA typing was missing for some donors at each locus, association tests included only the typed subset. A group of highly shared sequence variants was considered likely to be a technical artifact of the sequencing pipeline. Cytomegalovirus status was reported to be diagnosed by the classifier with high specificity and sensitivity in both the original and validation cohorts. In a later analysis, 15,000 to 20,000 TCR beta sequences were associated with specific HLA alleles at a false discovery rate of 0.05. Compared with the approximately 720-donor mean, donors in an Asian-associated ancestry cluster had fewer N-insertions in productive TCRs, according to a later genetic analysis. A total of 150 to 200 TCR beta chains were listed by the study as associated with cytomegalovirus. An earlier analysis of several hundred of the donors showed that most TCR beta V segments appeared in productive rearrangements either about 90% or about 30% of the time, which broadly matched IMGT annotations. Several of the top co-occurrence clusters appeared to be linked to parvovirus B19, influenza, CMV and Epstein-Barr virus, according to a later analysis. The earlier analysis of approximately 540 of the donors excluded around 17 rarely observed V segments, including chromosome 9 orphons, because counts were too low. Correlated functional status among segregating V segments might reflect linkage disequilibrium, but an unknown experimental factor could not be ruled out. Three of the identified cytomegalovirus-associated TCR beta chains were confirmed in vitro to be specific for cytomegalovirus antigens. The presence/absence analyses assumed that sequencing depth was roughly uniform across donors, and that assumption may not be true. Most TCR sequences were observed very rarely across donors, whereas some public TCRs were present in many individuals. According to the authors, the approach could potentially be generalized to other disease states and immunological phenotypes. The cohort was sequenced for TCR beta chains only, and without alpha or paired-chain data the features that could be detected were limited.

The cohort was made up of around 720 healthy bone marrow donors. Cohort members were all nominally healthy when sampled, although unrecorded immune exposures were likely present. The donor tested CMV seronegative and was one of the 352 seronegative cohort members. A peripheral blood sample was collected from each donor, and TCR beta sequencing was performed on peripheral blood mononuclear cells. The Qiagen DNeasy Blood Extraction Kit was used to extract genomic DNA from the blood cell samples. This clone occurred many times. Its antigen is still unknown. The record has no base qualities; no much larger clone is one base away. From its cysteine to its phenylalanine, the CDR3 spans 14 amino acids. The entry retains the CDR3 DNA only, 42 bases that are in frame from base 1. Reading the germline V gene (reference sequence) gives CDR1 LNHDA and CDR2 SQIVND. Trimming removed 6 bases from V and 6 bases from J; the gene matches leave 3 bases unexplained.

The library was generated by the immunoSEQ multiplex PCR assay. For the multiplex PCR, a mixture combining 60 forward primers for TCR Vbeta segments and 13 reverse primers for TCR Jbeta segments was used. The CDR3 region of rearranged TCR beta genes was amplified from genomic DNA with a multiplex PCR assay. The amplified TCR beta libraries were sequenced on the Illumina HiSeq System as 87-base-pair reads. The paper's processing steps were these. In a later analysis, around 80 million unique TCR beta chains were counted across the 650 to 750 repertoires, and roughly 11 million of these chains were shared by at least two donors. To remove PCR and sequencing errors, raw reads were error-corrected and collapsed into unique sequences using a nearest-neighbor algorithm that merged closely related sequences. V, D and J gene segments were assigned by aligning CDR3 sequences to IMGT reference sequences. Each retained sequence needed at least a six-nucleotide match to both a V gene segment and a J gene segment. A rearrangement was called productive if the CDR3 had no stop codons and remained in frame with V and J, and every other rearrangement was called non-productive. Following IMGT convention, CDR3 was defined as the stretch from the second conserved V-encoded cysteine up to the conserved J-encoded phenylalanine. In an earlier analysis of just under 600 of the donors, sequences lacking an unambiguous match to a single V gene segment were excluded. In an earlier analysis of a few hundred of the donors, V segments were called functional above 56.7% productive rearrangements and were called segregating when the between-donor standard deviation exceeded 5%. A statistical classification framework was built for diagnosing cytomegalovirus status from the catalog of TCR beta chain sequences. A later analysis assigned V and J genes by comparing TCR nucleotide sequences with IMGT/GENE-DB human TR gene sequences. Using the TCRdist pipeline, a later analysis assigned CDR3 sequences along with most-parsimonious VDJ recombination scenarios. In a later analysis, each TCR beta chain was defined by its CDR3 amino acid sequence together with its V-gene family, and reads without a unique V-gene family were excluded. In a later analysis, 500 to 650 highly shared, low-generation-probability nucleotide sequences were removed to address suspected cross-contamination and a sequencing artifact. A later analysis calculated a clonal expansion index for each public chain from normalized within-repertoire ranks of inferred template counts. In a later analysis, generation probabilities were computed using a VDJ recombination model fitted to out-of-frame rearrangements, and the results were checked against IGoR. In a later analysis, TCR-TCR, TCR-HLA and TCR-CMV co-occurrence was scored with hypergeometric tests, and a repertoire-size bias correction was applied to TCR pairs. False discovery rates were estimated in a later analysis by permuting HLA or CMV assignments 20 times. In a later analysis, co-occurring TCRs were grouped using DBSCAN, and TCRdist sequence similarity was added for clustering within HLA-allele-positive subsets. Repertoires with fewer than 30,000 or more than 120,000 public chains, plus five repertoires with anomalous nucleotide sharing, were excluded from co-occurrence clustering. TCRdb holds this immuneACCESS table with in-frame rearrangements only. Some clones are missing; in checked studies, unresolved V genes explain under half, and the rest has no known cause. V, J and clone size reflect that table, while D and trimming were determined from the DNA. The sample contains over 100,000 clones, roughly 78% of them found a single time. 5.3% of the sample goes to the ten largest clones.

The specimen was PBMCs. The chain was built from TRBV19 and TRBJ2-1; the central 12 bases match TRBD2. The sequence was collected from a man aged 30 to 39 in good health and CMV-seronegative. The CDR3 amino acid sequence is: CASSGLAGSNEQFF. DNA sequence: TGTGCCAGTAGCGGACTAGCGGGAAGCAATGAGCAGTTCTTC.